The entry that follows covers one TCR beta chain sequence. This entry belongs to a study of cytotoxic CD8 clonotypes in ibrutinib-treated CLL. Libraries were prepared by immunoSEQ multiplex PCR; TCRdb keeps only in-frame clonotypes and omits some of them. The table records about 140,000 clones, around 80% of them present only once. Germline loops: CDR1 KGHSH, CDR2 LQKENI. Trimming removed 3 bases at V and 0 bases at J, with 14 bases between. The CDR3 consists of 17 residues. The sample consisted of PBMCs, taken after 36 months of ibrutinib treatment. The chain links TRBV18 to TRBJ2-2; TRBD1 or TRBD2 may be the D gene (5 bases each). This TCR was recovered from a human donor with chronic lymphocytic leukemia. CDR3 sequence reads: CASSPPGAGANTGELFF. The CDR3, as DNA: TGTGCCAGCTCACCTCCCGGGGCAGGCGCGAACACCGGGGAGCTGTTTTTT. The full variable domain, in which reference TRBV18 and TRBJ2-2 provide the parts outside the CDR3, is NAGVMQNPRHLVRRRGQEARLRCSPMKGHSHVYWYRQLPEEGLKFMVYLQKENIIDESGMPKERFSAEFPKEGPSILRIQQVVRGDSAAYFCASSPPGAGANTGELFFGEGSRLTVL.